The 10 T cell receptor beta chains in this list originate from one sample, sequenced in a study of blood T cell repertoires in COVID-19. Generated by immunoSEQ multiplex PCR, the TCRdb table keeps only in-frame clones and is missing some. The repertoire holds under 400,000 clones, with about 88% as singletons. Specimen: PBMCs or T cells enriched from blood (not recorded which). Receptor source: a woman aged 30 to 39 who had been exposed to COVID-19.

This clone was recorded a few times. The V and J genes are TRBV5-6 and TRBJ2-3, with TRBD2 matching over 9 bases. This CDR3 contains 16 residues. Germline trimming cut 4 bases from V and 2 bases from J; bases unmatched to any gene: 8. Germline values: CDR1 SGHDT, CDR2 YYEEEE. CDR3 in DNA: TGTGCCAGCAGCCTACAGGCGGGAGGGAACACAGATACGCAGTATTTT. It is translated as CASSLQAGGNTDTQYF.

A single count supports this clone. The rearrangement joins TRBV2 to TRBJ2-1; D ambiguous. Trimming took 7 bases from V and 8 from J, leaving 12 bases between them. The CDR3 length is 12 residues. CDR1 is SNHLY and CDR2 is FYNNEI in the germline V gene. CDR3 sequence: CASKKEPDEQFF. The CDR3 region has the DNA TGTGCCAGCAAGAAGGAGCCGGATGAGCAGTTCTTC.

For this clone: The junction departs from the called germline gene at one end, perhaps through a read error. The chain recombines TRBV20-1 with TRBJ1-4; D is undetermined. Germline V gene lookup returns CDR1 DFQATT and CDR2 SNEGSKA (reference sequence). The CDR3 contains 11 residues. The CDR3 bases are TGCAGTGCTAGAACGAACGACCCCGCGGTTTTT. It codes for CSARTNDPAVF.

The gene calls are TRBV7-9 and TRBJ1-1; D gene ambiguous. Trimming left V 5 bases short and J 4 bases short, with 5 bases between. The CDR3 has 11 residues. CDR1 and CDR2 from the germline V gene are SEHNR and FQNEAQ (reference sequence). CDR3 region: CASSPRTEAFF. The DNA for the CDR3 is TGTGCCAGCAGCCCCCGCACTGAAGCTTTCTTT. Using reference TRBV7-9 and TRBJ1-1 for the parts outside the CDR3, the full variable domain is DTGVSQNPRHKITKRGQNVTFRCDPISEHNRLYWYRQTLGQGPEFLTYFQNEAQLEKSRLLSDRFSAERPKGSFSTLEIQRTEQGDSAMYLCASSPRTEAFFGQGTRLTVV.

This clone was seen a few times. This chain connects TRBV29-1 to TRBJ1-1; 8 bases agree with TRBD1. The CDR3 runs to 10 residues. Germline-derived CDR1 and CDR2 are SQVTM and ANQGSEA. Trimming at V came to 7 bases and at J to 8 bases, leaving 3 bases not matched to a gene. The CDR3 spells CSGGTGEAFF. The CDR3 DNA is TGCAGCGGGGGGACAGGAGAAGCTTTCTTT.

The V call is TRBV3-1 (or the pseudogene TRBV3-2), the J call TRBJ1-2, with D possibly being TRBD1 (5 bases). V was clipped by 1 base and J by 8 bases, with 17 bases between them. Germline V CDR1 and CDR2: LGHDT, YNNKEL (reference sequence). The CDR3 has 15 amino acids. CDR3 residues: CASSQGGPGTRGYTF. CDR3 nucleotides: TGTGCCAGCAGCCAAGGAGGCCCAGGGACTCGGGGCTACACCTTC.

The chain uses TRBV20-1 and TRBJ1-2; 8 positions match TRBD1. The J segment lost 6 bases and the V segment lost 3 bases, leaving 9 bases of the junction unmatched. The germline V gene has CDR1 DFQATT and CDR2 SNEGSKA (reference sequence). This CDR3 contains 14 residues. The CDR3: CSASSGGEANGYTF. The CDR3 coding sequence is TGCAGTGCTAGTTCAGGGGGCGAAGCAAATGGCTACACCTTC.

The rearrangement links TRBV27 to TRBJ1-2, with a possible D match to TRBD1 (6 bases). V was shortened by 6 bases and J by 6 bases, with 17 bases between the two germline ends. Germline V gene lookup returns CDR1 MNHEY and CDR2 SMNVEV (reference sequence). CDR3 length: 14 amino acids. The CDR3 loop is CASSPRGIANGYTF. In DNA form, the CDR3 reads TGTGCCAGCAGCCCCAGGGGTATTGCTAATGGCTACACCTTC.

V gene TRBV2 combines with J gene TRBJ1-5; 11 bases match TRBD1. Germline V gene sequence: CDR1 SNHLY, CDR2 FYNNEI. Trimming removed 7 bases from V and 4 bases from J; junction bases left unmatched: 3. The CDR3 sequence is 14 residues long. The CDR3, as DNA: TGTGCCAGCAAACGGGACAGGGGGAATCAGCCCCAGCATTTT. Encoded protein: CASKRDRGNQPQHF.

The V and J genes are TRBV11-2 and TRBJ2-7, with D maybe TRBD2 (6 bases). Germline assignment: CDR1 SGHAT and CDR2 FQNNGV. The CDR3 totals 15 residues. Trimming took off 4 bases at V and 2 bases at J, with 15 bases between the two ends. CDR3 in DNA: TGTGCCAGCAGCTCGGGACTTTTCAACCCCTACGAGCAGTACTTC. Its protein product is CASSSGLFNPYEQYF.